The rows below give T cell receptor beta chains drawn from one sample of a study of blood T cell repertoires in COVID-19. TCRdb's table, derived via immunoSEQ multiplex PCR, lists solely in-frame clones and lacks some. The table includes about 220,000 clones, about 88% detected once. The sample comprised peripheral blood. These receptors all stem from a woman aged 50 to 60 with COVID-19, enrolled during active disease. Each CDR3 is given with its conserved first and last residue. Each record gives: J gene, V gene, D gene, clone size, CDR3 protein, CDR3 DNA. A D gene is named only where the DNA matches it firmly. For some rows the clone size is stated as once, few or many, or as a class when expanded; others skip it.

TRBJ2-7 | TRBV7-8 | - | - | CASSLQGAYEQYF | TGTGCCAGCAGCTTACAGGGCGCCTACGAGCAGTACTTC
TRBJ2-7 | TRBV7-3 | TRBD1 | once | CASSHTAQGPARLEQYF | TGTGCCAGCAGCCATACAGCACAGGGGCCCGCCCGTCTCGAGCAGTACTTC
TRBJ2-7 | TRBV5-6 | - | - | CASSLTGTDEQYF | TGTGCCAGCAGCTTGACAGGGACCGACGAGCAGTACTTC
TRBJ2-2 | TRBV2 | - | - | CASKGGTSTGELFF | TGTGCCAGCAAGGGGGGGACCAGCACCGGGGAGCTGTTTTTT
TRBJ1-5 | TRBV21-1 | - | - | CASSTREKCLTDSNQPQHF | TGTGCCAGCAGCACGAGGGAGAAGTGTCTGACGGATAGCAATCAGCCCCAGCATTTT
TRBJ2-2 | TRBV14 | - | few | CASSQSLSGELFF | TGTGCCAGCAGCCAATCGCTATCCGGGGAGCTGTTTTTT
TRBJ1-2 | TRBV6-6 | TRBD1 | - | CASSYSGGVGYGYTF | TGTGCCAGCAGTTACTCAGGGGGCGTCGGCTATGGCTACACCTTC
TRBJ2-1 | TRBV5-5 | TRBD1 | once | CASSFFRDRRDNEQFF | TGTGCCAGCAGCTTTTTCCGGGACAGGAGGGACAATGAGCAGTTCTTC
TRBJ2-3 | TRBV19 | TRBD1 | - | CASSPRTGDTDTQYF | TGTGCCAGTAGTCCCCGGACAGGGGACACAGATACGCAGTATTTT
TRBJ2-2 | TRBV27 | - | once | CASSPRSGNTGELFF | TGTGCCAGCAGCCCTCGATCGGGGAACACCGGGGAGCTGTTTTTT
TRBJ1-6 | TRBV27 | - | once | CASSGQGSPLHF | TGTGCCAGCAGTGGTCAGGGCTCACCCCTCCACTTT
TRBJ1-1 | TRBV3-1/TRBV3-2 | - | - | CASSHPRGGPLNTEAFF | TGTGCCAGCAGCCACCCAAGGGGGGGCCCCTTGAACACTGAAGCTTTCTTT
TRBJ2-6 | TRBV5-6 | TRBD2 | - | CASSSTSGGFSGANVLTF | TGTGCCAGCAGCTCCACCTCGGGGGGGTTCTCTGGGGCCAACGTCCTGACTTTC
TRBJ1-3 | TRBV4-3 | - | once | CASSQDLGSPGNTIYF | TGCGCCAGCAGCCAAGATTTAGGGAGTCCCGGAAACACCATATATTTT
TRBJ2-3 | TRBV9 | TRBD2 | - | CASSLRGSGGFTDTQYF | TGTGCCAGCAGCCTCAGGGGTAGCGGGGGTTTCACAGATACGCAGTATTTT
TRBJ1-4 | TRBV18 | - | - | CASSLQGSNEKLFF | TGTGCCAGCTCACTACAGGGAAGTAACGAAAAACTGTTTTTT
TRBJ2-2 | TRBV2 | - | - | CASSLTENTGELFF | TGTGCCAGCAGCTTGACTGAGAACACCGGGGAGCTGTTTTTT
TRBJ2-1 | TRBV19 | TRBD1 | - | CASSPRGPRSEQFF | TGTGCCAGTAGTCCAAGGGGGCCCAGGAGTGAGCAGTTCTTC
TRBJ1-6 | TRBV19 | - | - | CASSDTGSSYNSPLHF | TGTGCCAGTAGTGATACGGGGAGCTCCTATAATTCACCCCTCCACTTT
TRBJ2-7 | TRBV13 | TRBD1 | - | CASSFWTGTHEQYF | TGTGCCAGCAGCTTCTGGACAGGGACCCACGAGCAGTACTTC
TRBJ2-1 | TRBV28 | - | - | CASCGSKNEQFF | TGTGCCAGCTGCGGCTCCAAGAATGAGCAGTTCTTC
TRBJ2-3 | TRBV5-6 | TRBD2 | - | CASSLRSGGWTDTQYF | TGTGCCAGCAGCTTAAGGTCGGGGGGTTGGACAGATACGCAGTATTTT
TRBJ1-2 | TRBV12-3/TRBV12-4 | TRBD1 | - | CASSGTAYGYTF | TGTGCCAGCAGCGGGACAGCCTATGGCTACACCTTC
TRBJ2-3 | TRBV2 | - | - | CASRRKTSTDTQYF | TGTGCCAGCAGGAGGAAAACTAGCACAGATACGCAGTATTTT
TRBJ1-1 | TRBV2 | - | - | CASKGAVAFF | TGTGCCAGCAAAGGGGCGGTAGCTTTCTTT
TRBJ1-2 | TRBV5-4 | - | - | CASTHYRGGYTF | TGTGCCAGCACCCACTACCGGGGAGGCTACACCTTC
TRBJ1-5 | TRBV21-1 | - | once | CASSKIVKEVKPQHF | TGTGCCAGCAGCAAAATCGTGAAGGAGGTAAAGCCCCAGCATTTT
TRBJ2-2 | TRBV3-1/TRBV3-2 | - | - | CASSQERGTFTGELFF | TGTGCCAGCAGCCAAGAGAGGGGGACGTTCACCGGGGAGCTGTTTTTT
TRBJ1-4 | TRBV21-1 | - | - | CACGQEKLFF | TGTGCCTGCGGACAGGAAAAACTGTTTTTT
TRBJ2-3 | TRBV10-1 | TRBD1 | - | CASSAPLQGASTDTQYF | TGCGCCAGCAGTGCACCGCTACAGGGGGCGAGCACAGATACGCAGTATTTT
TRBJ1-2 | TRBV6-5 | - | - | CASSSGLGLSYTF | TGTGCCAGCAGTTCCGGACTAGGACTTAGCTACACCTTC
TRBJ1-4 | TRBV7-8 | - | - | CASSVSQGRGEKLFF | TGTGCCAGCAGCGTCTCACAGGGAAGGGGTGAAAAACTGTTTTTT
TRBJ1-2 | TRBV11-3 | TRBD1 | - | CASSPGTAPRGYTF | TGTGCCAGCAGCCCCGGGACAGCCCCTCGCGGCTACACCTTC